These 28 T cell receptor beta chains came from one sample sequenced in a study of T cells in Graves' hyperthyroidism and ophthalmopathy. Authors of the study amplified TCR beta CDR3 regions from RNA transcripts. In the first-round RT-PCR of the TCR CDR3, the HTBI primer set was used. In TCRdb, the multiplex PCR reads were re-called with MiXCR into one record per CDR3 protein. Of about 400,000 distinct CDR3 sequences listed, roughly 14% are singletons. The sample taken for sequencing was blood. Every receptor here comes from a man between 18 and 29 years old with Graves' ophthalmopathy.

The rearrangement links TRBV3-1 to TRBJ1-6; TRBD1 matches at 9 bases. The junction had 19 bases not matched to a gene; V was cut back by 6 bases and J by 10 bases. This CDR3 has 18 amino acids. Germline V gene sequence: CDR1 LGHDT, CDR2 YNNKEL (reference sequence). CDR3 protein: CASSQLGGTGTSSSPLHF. In DNA form, the CDR3 reads TGTGCCAGCAGTCAGCTCGGGGGGACAGGGACGTCCAGCTCACCCCTCCACTTT.

This clonotype was seen at least ten times. The rearrangement joins TRBV7-2 to TRBJ1-5; 9 positions match TRBD1. Germline CDR1 SGHTA, CDR2 FQGNSA. V shed 5 bases, J shed 3 bases, and the junction held 5 bases outside the gene matches. There are 15 residues in the CDR3. The DNA for the CDR3 is TGTGCCAGCAGCGGACAGGGGACTAACAATCAGCCCCAGCATTTT. This codes for CASSGQGTNNQPQHF.

This clonotype came up many times. V and J are TRBV7-9 and TRBJ2-5; D is perhaps TRBD1 or TRBD2 (5 bases each). The CDR3 is 16 amino acids. V was shortened by 5 bases and J by 1 base, with 17 bases between the two germline ends. From germline, CDR1 is SEHNR and CDR2 FQNEAQ (reference sequence). CDR3 coding DNA: TGTGCCAGCAGCCTAGGGGCTGTGGGGGTCCAAGAGACCCAGTACTTC. Translation: CASSLGAVGVQETQYF.

The table lists this clonotype with many counts. V usage is TRBV19 and J usage is TRBJ2-1; D perhaps matches TRBD2 (5 bases). The CDR3 consists of 13 residues. V lost 1 base and J lost 8, with 9 bases in between. Germline V CDR1 and CDR2: LNHDA, SQIVND (reference sequence). This chain's CDR3 is CASSIAASYEQFF. The CDR3 coding sequence is TGTGCCAGTAGTATAGCGGCTAGCTATGAGCAGTTCTTC.

The table lists this clonotype with a few counts. The chain has TRBV7-9 and TRBJ1-6; 9 bases map to TRBD1. This CDR3 comprises 17 residues. Losses at the gene ends were 4 bases for V and 0 bases for J; bases not matched to a gene: 4. Germline CDR1 SEHNR, CDR2 FQNEAQ (reference sequence). The CDR3, as DNA: TGTGCCAGCAGCTCTGGGACAGGGAGCTCCTATAATTCACCCCTCCACTTT. Translated: CASSSGTGSSYNSPLHF.

The J gene is TRBJ2-6, the V gene TRBV7-8; D is ambiguous. The length of the CDR3 is 15 residues. Germline V gene lookup returns CDR1 SGHVS and CDR2 FQNEAQ. Trimming pared 5 bases from V and 0 bases from J, leaving 8 bases between. This chain's CDR3 is CASSTQHSGANVLTF. In DNA, the CDR3 is TGTGCCAGCAGCACACAGCACTCTGGGGCCAACGTCCTGACTTTC.

This clonotype was observed once. With a much larger clone just one base away, this may be a read error. CDR3 residues: CAINNRGTDNEQFF. The CDR3 nucleotides read TGTGCCATCAATAACAGGGGAACGGACAATGAGCAGTTCTTC. The chain employs TRBV10-3 and TRBJ2-1; 7 positions match TRBD1. Germline assignment: CDR1 ENHRY and CDR2 SYGVKD. The CDR3 sequence is 14 residues long. Trimming at V came to 7 bases and at J to 5 bases, leaving 8 bases not matched to a gene.

This clonotype has ten or more counts. The chain recombines TRBV5-1 with TRBJ2-2; TRBD1 might be the D (5 bases). The CDR3 is 16 amino acids. The V end was cut by 0 bases, the J end by 0 bases, with 9 bases between. The V gene's germline CDR1 is SGHRS and CDR2 YFSETQ. The CDR3 protein is CASSLEGAANTGELFF. In nucleotides, the CDR3 is TGCGCCAGCAGCTTGGAAGGGGCAGCGAACACCGGGGAGCTGTTTTTT. Based on the CDR3 plus reference TRBV5-1 and TRBJ2-2, the full variable domain is KAGVTQTPRYLIKTRGQQVTLSCSPISGHRSVSWYQQTPGQGLQFLFEYFSETQRNKGNFPGRFSGRQFSNSRSEMNVSTLELGDSALYLCASSLEGAANTGELFFGEGSRLTVL.

This clonotype was found many times. This chain joins TRBV7-3 and TRBJ2-1; no clear D. Trimming stripped 1 base from V and 11 bases from J, with 12 bases between. The CDR3 runs to 13 residues. Germline-derived CDR1 and CDR2 are SGHTA and FQGTGA. This chain's CDR3 is CASSLMYGVQQFF. The CDR3 nucleotides are TGTGCCAGCAGCTTAATGTATGGAGTACAGCAGTTCTTC. The full variable domain, its missing parts supplied by reference TRBV7-3 and TRBJ2-1, is GAGVSQTPSNKVTEKGKYVELRCDPISGHTALYWYRQSLGQGPEFLIYFQGTGAADDSGLPNDRFFAVRPEGSVSTLKIQRTERGDSAVYLCASSLMYGVQQFFGPGTRLTVL.

As for this clonotype: A much more abundant neighbour one base away suggests this may be a read error. The genes are TRBV5-6 and TRBJ2-7, with D perhaps TRBD1 (7 bases). Germline-derived CDR1 and CDR2 are SGHDT and YYEEEE. The CDR3 contains 13 residues. This chain's CDR3 is CANSRGDSYEQYF. CDR3 DNA: TGTGCCAACAGCAGGGGGGACAGCTACGAGCAGTACTTC.

This clonotype appeared many times. V gene TRBV3-1 combines with J gene TRBJ2-3; D unclear. CDR1 and CDR2 (germline): LGHDT, YNNKEL (reference sequence). CDR3 length: 13 amino acids. V was clipped by 5 bases and J by 1 base, with 7 bases between them. The CDR3 loop reads CASSGEGTDTQYF. For the CDR3, the DNA is TGTGCCAGCAGCGGTGAGGGCACAGATACGCAGTATTTT.

There are many counts of this clonotype. The J gene is TRBJ2-7, the V gene TRBV20-1; 7 bases are shared with TRBD1. V dropped 3 bases and J dropped 6; count of bases not matched to a gene: 11. Germline V CDR1 and CDR2: DFQATT, SNEGSKA (reference sequence). This CDR3 contains 14 residues. CDR3 protein: CSASFGTDYGEQYF. The CDR3 nucleotides read TGCAGTGCTAGCTTCGGGACAGATTACGGCGAGCAGTACTTC.

In its sample, this clonotype was seen many times. This chain joins TRBV12-3 or TRBV12-4 and TRBJ1-5, with D tentatively TRBD1 (5 bases). The V end lost 6 bases, the J end lost 7 bases, and 16 bases lay between the germline ends. The CDR3 extends over 14 amino acids. This CDR3 reads CASSRQGGEQPQHF. The CDR3 DNA reads as TGTGCCAGCAGCCGTCAGGGAGGTGAACAGCCCCAGCATTTT.

The chain uses TRBV19 and TRBJ2-7, with a tentative D call TRBD2 (7 bases). Trimming removed 1 base from V and 0 bases from J, with 13 bases in between. CDR1 is LNHDA, CDR2 SQIVND, per germline (reference sequence). The length of the CDR3 is 16 residues. As DNA, the CDR3 is TGTGCCAGTAGTATAGGGGGGCTAGCGGACTCCTACGAGCAGTACTTC. It encodes CASSIGGLADSYEQYF.

This clonotype was detected only a few times. The chain links TRBV6-1 to TRBJ2-1, with D perhaps TRBD2 (6 bases). The V gene lost 6 bases and the J gene lost 0 bases, with 15 bases spanning the gap. The CDR3 contains 16 residues. Germline CDR1 is MNHNS and CDR2 is SASEGT. This chain's CDR3 is CASRLAVLSSYNEQFF. CDR3 bases: TGTGCCAGCAGGTTAGCGGTCCTGAGCTCCTACAATGAGCAGTTCTTC.

The chain recombines TRBV19 with TRBJ1-4, with unresolved D. The CDR3 runs to 15 residues. V was clipped by 4 bases and J by 3 bases, with 12 bases between them. Germline V gene lookup returns CDR1 LNHDA and CDR2 SQIVND (reference sequence). This CDR3 reads CASSRSPAPNEKLFF. The CDR3, as DNA: TGTGCCAGTAGTAGGTCGCCAGCTCCTAATGAAAAACTGTTTTTT. Together with reference TRBV19 and TRBJ1-4, the CDR3 gives the full variable domain: DGGITQSPKYLFRKEGQNVTLSCEQNLNHDAMYWYRQDPGQGLRLIYYSQIVNDFQKGDIAEGYSVSREKKESFPLTVTSAQKNPTAFYLCASSRSPAPNEKLFFGSGTQLSVL.

This clonotype was seen ten or more times. This chain joins TRBV7-9 and TRBJ1-2; D is uncertain. This CDR3 has 14 residues. V was cut by 1 base and J by 4 bases, with 10 bases left in between. Looked up from germline, CDR1 is SEHNR and CDR2 is FQNEAQ (reference sequence). The chain's CDR3 is CASSLGQAAYGYTF. CDR3 nucleotides: TGTGCCAGCAGCTTAGGCCAGGCAGCCTATGGCTACACCTTC.

This clonotype was counted many times. This CDR3 is CASSEAWQPQHF. The DNA of the CDR3 is TGTGCCAGCAGTGAAGCGTGGCAGCCCCAGCATTTT. The chain couples TRBV6-1 to TRBJ1-5; D unresolved. Trimming left V 0 bases short and J 7 bases short, with 4 bases between. This CDR3 spans 12 amino acids. The germline CDR1 and CDR2 sequences are MNHNS and SASEGT.

The chain couples TRBV2 to TRBJ2-1; TRBD1 matches 9 bases. The CDR3 is 17 amino acids. Per the germline V gene, CDR1 is SNHLY and CDR2 is FYNNEI. J lost 0 bases, V lost 2 bases, and 5 bases had no gene match. This CDR3 is CASSEPGTGSSYNEQFF. The CDR3 DNA reads TGTGCCAGCAGTGAACCGGGGACAGGGAGCTCCTACAATGAGCAGTTCTTC.

This clonotype was observed a handful of times. The chain couples TRBV20-1 to TRBJ2-5, with TRBD1 as a possible D gene (5 bases). The CDR3 spans 14 residues. Between the trimmed V and J ends, which lost 2 bases and 5 bases, there was a span of 15 bases. Germline loops: CDR1 DFQATT, CDR2 SNEGSKA (reference sequence). CDR3 coding DNA: TGCAGTGCTAGATCCCCGGCAGGGATGGAGACCCAGTACTTC. It encodes CSARSPAGMETQYF.

Many counts were recorded for this clonotype. The genes are TRBV15 and TRBJ2-1; TRBD2 matches at 11 bases. Germline assignment: CDR1 LNHNV and CDR2 YYDKDF (reference sequence). The V gene end was trimmed by 6 bases and the J gene end by 4 bases; junction bases not matched to a gene: 5. This CDR3 comprises 15 residues. The CDR3 DNA follows: TGTGCCACCAGGGAGACTAGCGGGGCGTACAATGAGCAGTTCTTC. The encoded protein is CATRETSGAYNEQFF. Complete variable domain (other parts from reference TRBV15 and TRBJ2-1): DAMVIQNPRYQVTQFGKPVTLSCSQTLNHNVMYWYQQKSSQAPKLLFHYYDKDFNNEADTPDNFQSRRPNTSFCFLDIRSPGLGDTAMYLCATRETSGAYNEQFFGPGTRLTVL.

The CDR3 region has the DNA TGTGCCAGTAGTATAGAGGACTCGGGTGAAACTGAAGCTTTCTTT. Protein product: CASSIEDSGETEAFF. J is TRBJ1-1 and V is TRBV19, with no clear D. This CDR3 spans 15 amino acids. Trimming stripped 0 bases from V and 5 bases from J, with 13 bases between. Germline V CDR1 and CDR2: LNHDA, SQIVND (reference sequence).

In its sample, this clonotype was seen many times. The gene calls are TRBV7-2 and TRBJ2-3; 11 nucleotides line up with TRBD2. J gave up 2 bases and V 5 bases, and 6 bases lay outside the gene matches. Per germline, CDR1 SGHTA and CDR2 FQGNSA. CDR3 length: 16 amino acids. Here the CDR3 reads CASSELAGAATDTQYF. The CDR3 nucleotides are TGTGCCAGCAGCGAACTAGCGGGGGCCGCCACAGATACGCAGTATTTT.

This clonotype was picked up many times. The chain has TRBV3-1 and TRBJ2-5; either TRBD1 or TRBD2 may fit D (5 bases each). Germline V gene sequence: CDR1 LGHDT, CDR2 YNNKEL (reference sequence). The CDR3 has 15 amino acids. Between the trimmed V and J ends, which lost 2 bases and 5 bases, there was a span of 15 bases. The CDR3 here is CASSQWGSVSETQYF. The CDR3 DNA reads TGTGCCAGCAGCCAATGGGGGTCGGTGTCGGAGACCCAGTACTTC.

This clonotype was picked up many times. This sequence joins TRBV7-9 and TRBJ1-1; D gene ambiguous. Per the germline V gene, CDR1 is SEHNR and CDR2 is FQNEAQ (reference sequence). Trimming cost V 0 bases and J 3 bases, with 11 bases left between them. The CDR3 has 15 residues. The CDR3 protein is CASSLAMVRHTEAFF. Here the CDR3 DNA reads TGTGCCAGCAGCTTAGCAATGGTCAGGCACACTGAAGCTTTCTTT.

The V call is TRBV4-1, the J call TRBJ1-4, with unresolved D. V lost 0 bases and J lost 0, with 5 bases in between. The CDR3 runs 15 residues. Germline CDR1 reads MGHRA; CDR2 reads YSYEKL. CDR3 sequence: CASSQEDATNEKLFF. The CDR3 DNA reads as TGCGCCAGCAGCCAAGAAGATGCAACTAATGAAAAACTGTTTTTT.

There are many counts of this clonotype. The V and J genes are TRBV7-2 and TRBJ1-4, with D hard to call. Germline CDR1 and CDR2: SGHTA and FQGNSA. Trimming cost V 2 bases and J 6 bases, with 7 bases left between them. The CDR3 consists of 13 residues. CDR3 sequence reads: CASSLIPDEKLFF. DNA of the CDR3: TGTGCCAGCAGCTTAATTCCGGATGAAAAACTGTTTTTT.

This clonotype was detected ten times or more. The J gene is TRBJ1-4, the V gene TRBV11-3, with D uncertain. V was trimmed by 3 bases and J by 6 bases, leaving 17 bases between them. CDR1 and CDR2 from the germline V gene are SGHNT and YENEEA. The CDR3 extends over 16 amino acids. In DNA, the CDR3 is TGTGCCAGCAGCTTGACGGCGCCGGGAGGCTATGAAAAACTGTTTTTT. It specifies CASSLTAPGGYEKLFF.